This entry lists 22 T cell receptor beta chains sequenced from one sample in a study of T cell responses to AZD1222 COVID-19 vaccine. The assay was immunoSEQ multiplex PCR, and TCRdb's table has in-frame clones only and misses some. The sample carries about 150,000 clones, 80% to 90% recorded once. The sample in question was peripheral blood, obtained after recovery from COVID-19. The receptors shown here come from an adult who had recovered from COVID-19.

The chain carries TRBV6-5 and TRBJ1-1; a weak D match, TRBD1 (5 bases). V lost 6 bases, J lost 7 bases, and 15 bases lay in between. Germline CDR1 MNHEY, CDR2 SVGAGI. The CDR3 runs to 13 residues. For the CDR3, the DNA is TGTGCCAGCAGGGGGACGGGGCCGAGTGAAGCTTTCTTT. Protein: CASRGTGPSEAFF.

CDR3 residues: CASSEREFTDTQYF. The CDR3, as DNA: TGTGCCAGCAGTGAAAGGGAGTTCACAGATACGCAGTATTTT. V gene TRBV6-4 combines with J gene TRBJ2-3, with D perhaps TRBD2 (5 bases). Trimming removed 3 bases from V and 2 bases from J, with 9 bases in between. This CDR3 has 14 residues. Germline V gene data show CDR1 as MRHNA and CDR2 as SNTAGT.

This rearrangement joins TRBV5-1 to TRBJ1-1; D is uncertain. The CDR3 has 14 residues. The germline gives CDR1 SGHRS, CDR2 YFSETQ. V dropped 0 bases and J dropped 1 base, with 7 bases sitting between them. The CDR3 region is CASSLEAGNTEAFF. CDR3 nucleotide sequence: TGCGCCAGCAGCTTGGAAGCCGGGAACACTGAAGCTTTCTTT.

The chain joins TRBV5-6 to TRBJ1-6; D might be TRBD1 (6 bases). The germline CDR1 and CDR2 sequences are SGHDT and YYEEEE. V gave up 0 bases and J gave up 7 bases, with 14 bases separating them. The CDR3 extends over 16 amino acids. The CDR3 DNA reads TGTGCCAGCAGCTTGGGAGGGGGAGTGCGGAATTCACCCCTCCACTTT. It codes for CASSLGGGVRNSPLHF.

This clone showed up just once. The chain couples TRBV7-2 to TRBJ2-4, with TRBD2 identical over 7 bases. This CDR3 has 18 residues. Germline CDR1 reads SGHTA; CDR2 reads FQGNSA. The ends lost 1 base at V and 3 bases at J; junction bases unmatched: 12. CDR3 amino acids: CASSLGMGRVRDKNIQYF. CDR3 coding DNA: TGTGCCAGCAGCTTAGGGATGGGGAGGGTGCGGGACAAAAACATTCAGTACTTC.

This chain links TRBV21-1 with TRBJ2-1; TRBD2 is the table's D call, not checked against the DNA. TRBV21-1 is described as a pseudogene. The CDR3 has 15 amino acids. CDR3 protein: CASSTPHSVYNEQFF. CDR3 nucleotide sequence: TGTGCCAGCAGCACCCCCCACTCGGTCTACAATGAGCAGTTCTTC.

J is TRBJ2-1 and V is TRBV7-8; 7 nucleotides match TRBD2. The CDR3 extends over 13 amino acids. CDR1 is SGHVS, CDR2 FQNEAQ, per germline. The ends lost 1 base at V and 10 bases at J; junction bases unmatched: 4. As DNA, the CDR3 is TGTGCCAGCAGCTTAGGGACGGGAGGAGAGCAGTTCTTC. Amino acid sequence: CASSLGTGGEQFF.

The rearrangement links TRBV6-5 to TRBJ1-1; D is uncertain. Germline assignment: CDR1 MNHEY and CDR2 SVGAGI. V was shortened by 4 bases and J by 5 bases, with 11 bases between the two germline ends. This CDR3 spans 13 amino acids. This CDR3 is CASSSSRRTEAFF. The CDR3 DNA follows: TGTGCCAGCAGTTCCAGCCGACGAACTGAAGCTTTCTTT.

This chain connects TRBV5-1 to TRBJ2-1, with 9 nucleotides matching TRBD1. Germline CDR1 SGHRS, CDR2 YFSETQ. The V and J ends lost 4 bases and 9 bases, in that order; junction bases with no gene match: 5. CDR3 length: 13 residues. This chain's CDR3 is CASSTGTGFEQFF. CDR3 nucleotide sequence: TGCGCCAGCAGCACCGGGACAGGGTTTGAGCAGTTCTTC.

CDR3 DNA: TGCAGCGCAAGGGGCTCGGCCTCTTACAATGAGCAGTTCTTC. Its translation: CSARGSASYNEQFF. The V and J genes are TRBV29-1 and TRBJ2-1, with D perhaps TRBD1 (5 bases). From germline, CDR1 is SQVTM and CDR2 ANQGSEA. Trimming took 7 bases from V and 4 from J, leaving 17 bases between them. The length of the CDR3 is 14 residues.

The V gene is TRBV7-2, the J gene TRBJ1-1, with unresolved D. This CDR3 spans 13 amino acids. Germline lookup yields CDR1 SGHTA and CDR2 FQGNSA. V was shortened by 3 bases and J by 0 bases, with 5 bases between the two germline ends. The CDR3, as DNA: TGTGCCAGCAGCTTTCCCATGAACACTGAAGCTTTCTTT. Translated: CASSFPMNTEAFF.

This clone has only one observation. The chain has TRBV7-8 and TRBJ1-2; D uncertain. The CDR3 contains 14 residues. Trimming left V 1 base short and J 2 bases short, with 8 bases between. CDR1 is SGHVS and CDR2 is FQNEAQ in the germline V gene. CDR3 loop: CASSLGHHNYGYTF. In DNA, the CDR3 is TGTGCCAGCAGCTTAGGGCACCACAACTATGGCTACACCTTC. The complete variable domain, with remaining parts taken from reference TRBV7-8 and TRBJ1-2, reads GAGVSQSPRYKVAKRGQDVALRCDPISGHVSLFWYQQALGQGPEFLTYFQNEAQLDKSGLPSDRFFAERPEGSVSTLKIQRTQQEDSAVYLCASSLGHHNYGYTFGSGTRLTVV.

The sample holds one count of this clone. This chain joins TRBV7-3 and TRBJ2-2; D uncertain. Germline V gene data show CDR1 as SGHTA and CDR2 as FQGTGA. Trimming took off 2 bases at V and 3 bases at J, with 7 bases between the two ends. The CDR3 length is 14 residues. Here the CDR3 DNA reads TGTGCCAGCAGCTTAGGATGGGACACCGGGGAGCTGTTTTTT. Amino acids: CASSLGWDTGELFF.

The chain uses TRBV5-5 and TRBJ1-2; TRBD1 aligns across 11 bases. There are 15 residues in the CDR3. J gave up 3 bases and V 4 bases, and 5 bases lay outside the gene matches. The germline V gene has CDR1 SGHKS and CDR2 YYEKEE (reference sequence). CDR3 sequence: CASSPRDRGDYGYTF. DNA of the CDR3: TGTGCCAGCAGCCCGAGGGACAGGGGGGACTATGGCTACACCTTC.

The chain has TRBV6-1 and TRBJ2-1; 7 bases agree with TRBD2. V dropped 3 bases and J dropped 0; count of bases not matched to a gene: 8. The CDR3 contains 17 residues. Looked up from germline, CDR1 is MNHNS and CDR2 is SASEGT. The CDR3 DNA reads as TGTGCCAGCAGTGATTGGGCTAGCGGTGGCTCCTACAATGAGCAGTTCTTC. It translates to CASSDWASGGSYNEQFF.

The J gene is TRBJ2-2, the V gene TRBV11-2, with D tentatively TRBD2 (5 bases). The CDR3 is made up of 17 amino acids. Per germline, CDR1 SGHAT and CDR2 FQNNGV. The ends were cut back, 1 base at V and 4 bases at J, with 16 bases in the middle. CDR3 residues: CASSLVAVTIGTGELFF. CDR3 coding DNA: TGTGCCAGCAGCTTAGTTGCTGTGACTATCGGCACCGGGGAGCTGTTTTTT.

V gene TRBV5-1 combines with J gene TRBJ2-3, with TRBD1 matching over 7 bases. This CDR3 spans 14 amino acids. Germline V lookup: CDR1 SGHRS, CDR2 YFSETQ. Trimming at V came to 5 bases and at J to 6 bases, leaving 9 bases not matched to a gene. For the CDR3, the DNA is TGCGCCAGCAGTTTCCAGGGGGACAAGGATACGCAGTATTTT. This gives the protein CASSFQGDKDTQYF.

This clone was seen a handful of times. The V and J genes are TRBV5-4 and TRBJ2-1; 9 bases fit TRBD2. Per germline, CDR1 SGHNT and CDR2 YYREEE (reference sequence). V shed 0 bases and J 2 bases; nucleotides not matched to a gene: 3. The CDR3 is 16 residues long. The CDR3 protein is CASSLGGGGAYNEQFF. The CDR3 coding sequence is TGTGCCAGCAGCTTGGGTGGCGGGGGGGCCTACAATGAGCAGTTCTTC.

The rearrangement links TRBV6-5 to TRBJ2-7; D might be TRBD2 (5 bases). The germline V gene encodes CDR1 MNHEY and CDR2 SVGAGI. The V end was cut by 0 bases, the J end by 6 bases, with 18 bases between. The CDR3 spans 16 residues. CDR3: CASSYSVEGKSAEQYF. Here the CDR3 DNA reads TGTGCCAGCAGTTACTCGGTAGAGGGTAAGTCGGCCGAGCAGTACTTC.

This clone was seen only once. The rearrangement joins TRBV12-2 to TRBJ1-1. TRBV12-2 is tagged as a pseudogene. The CDR3 extends over 13 amino acids. CDR3 sequence reads: CADGGARPTEAFF. CDR3 DNA: TGTGCCGACGGGGGGGCTCGGCCCACTGAAGCTTTCTTT.

This clone was seen once. The chain joins TRBV5-1 to TRBJ1-1; D is uncertain. CDR1 and CDR2 (germline): SGHRS, YFSETQ. Between the trimmed V and J ends, which lost 2 bases and 0 bases, there was a span of 8 bases. The CDR3 covers 14 residues. CDR3 in amino acids: CASSLTYLNTEAFF. DNA for the CDR3: TGCGCCAGCAGCTTAACATATTTGAACACTGAAGCTTTCTTT.

This chain links TRBV6-1 with TRBJ1-6, with a tentative D call TRBD1 (6 bases). V was clipped by 2 bases and J by 7 bases, with 12 bases between them. The CDR3 is made up of 15 amino acids. Germline loops: CDR1 MNHNS, CDR2 SASEGT. CDR3 bases: TGTGCCAGCAGTGAACTTGACAGGTTAAATTCACCCCTCCACTTT. Amino acids: CASSELDRLNSPLHF.